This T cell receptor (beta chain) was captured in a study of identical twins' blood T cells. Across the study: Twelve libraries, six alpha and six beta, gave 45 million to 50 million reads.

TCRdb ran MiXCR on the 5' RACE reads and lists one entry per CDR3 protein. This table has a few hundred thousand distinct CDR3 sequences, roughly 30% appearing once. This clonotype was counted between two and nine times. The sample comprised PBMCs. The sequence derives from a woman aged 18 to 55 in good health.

The CDR3 is CASSYDRGKGNEQFF. The CDR3, as DNA: TGTGCCAGCAGTTACGACAGGGGAAAAGGCAATGAGCAGTTCTTC. The chain links TRBV6-5 to TRBJ2-1; 8 bases are shared with TRBD1. Germline V gene lookup returns CDR1 MNHEY and CDR2 SVGAGI. V lost 2 bases to trimming and J lost 6 bases; unmatched junction nucleotides: 6. The CDR3 runs to 15 residues.